This T cell receptor beta chain was recovered during a study of blood T cell repertoires in COVID-19. Seattle researchers signed up patients amid active infection and tracked them longitudinally. The germline gives CDR1 KGHSH, CDR2 LQKENI. Trimming took 6 bases from V and 3 from J; bases not matched to a gene: 4. This CDR3 spans 14 amino acids. Per the original methods: Nucleated cell counts were estimated from reference gene primer amplification. TCRdb's table, derived via immunoSEQ multiplex PCR, lists solely in-frame clones and lacks some. V, J and clone size derive from that table, while D and trimming were established from the DNA sequence. The sample includes 150,000 to 200,000 clones, around 86% of them seen just once.

This sequence was found in a woman in her 70s with COVID-19, enrolled during active disease. Sequenced: peripheral blood. The rearrangement links TRBV18 to TRBJ1-4; 7 bases match TRBD1. CDR3 protein: CASSHRGSNEKLFF. CDR3 in DNA: TGTGCCAGCTCTCACAGGGGTTCTAATGAAAAACTGTTTTTT.